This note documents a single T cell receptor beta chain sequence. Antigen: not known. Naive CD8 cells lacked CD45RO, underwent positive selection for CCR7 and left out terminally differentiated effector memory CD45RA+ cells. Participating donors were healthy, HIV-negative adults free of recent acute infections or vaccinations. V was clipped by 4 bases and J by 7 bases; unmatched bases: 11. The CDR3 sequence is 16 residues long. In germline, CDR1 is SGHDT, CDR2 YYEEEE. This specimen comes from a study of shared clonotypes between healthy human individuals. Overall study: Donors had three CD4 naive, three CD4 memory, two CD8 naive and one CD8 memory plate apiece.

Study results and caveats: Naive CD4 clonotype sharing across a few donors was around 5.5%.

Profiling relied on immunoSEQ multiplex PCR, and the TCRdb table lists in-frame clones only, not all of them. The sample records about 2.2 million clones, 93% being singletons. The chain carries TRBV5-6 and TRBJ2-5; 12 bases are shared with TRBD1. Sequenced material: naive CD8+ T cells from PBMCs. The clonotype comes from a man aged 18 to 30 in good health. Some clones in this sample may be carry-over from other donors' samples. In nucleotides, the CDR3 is TGTGCCAGCAGCGGTACCGGGACAGGGGGCTCAGGGACCCAGTACTTC. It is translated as CASSGTGTGGSGTQYF.